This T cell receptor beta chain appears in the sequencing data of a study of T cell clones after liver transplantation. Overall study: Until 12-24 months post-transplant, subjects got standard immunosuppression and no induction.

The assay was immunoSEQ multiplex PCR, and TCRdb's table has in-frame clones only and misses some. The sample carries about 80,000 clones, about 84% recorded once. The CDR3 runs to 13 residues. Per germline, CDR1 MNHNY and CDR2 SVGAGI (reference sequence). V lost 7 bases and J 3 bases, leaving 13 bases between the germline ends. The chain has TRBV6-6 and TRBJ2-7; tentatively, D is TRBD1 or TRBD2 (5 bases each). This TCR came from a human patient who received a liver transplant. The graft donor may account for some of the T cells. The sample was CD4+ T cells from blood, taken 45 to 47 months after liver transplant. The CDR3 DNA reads TGTGCCAGCAATCACCCGAGGGGCTACGAGCAGTACTTC. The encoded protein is CASNHPRGYEQYF.